One and the same sample provided the 29 T cell receptor beta chains below, sequenced in a study of blood T cell repertoires in COVID-19. Method: immunoSEQ multiplex PCR; TCRdb's copy keeps in-frame clones and lacks some. Of roughly 220,000 clones listed, 82% are singletons. The source material was peripheral blood. The receptors here all came from a woman over 75 with COVID-19, enrolled during active disease.

This chain uses TRBV28 with TRBJ1-5, with D unclear. The CDR3 covers 12 residues. Trimming removed 7 bases from V and 2 bases from J, with 6 bases in between. Germline values: CDR1 MDHEN, CDR2 SYDVKM. The chain's CDR3 is CASKSGNQPQHF. The CDR3 nucleotides are TGTGCCAGCAAAAGCGGCAATCAGCCCCAGCATTTT.

The rearrangement uses TRBV28 and TRBJ2-1; 7 nucleotides match TRBD2. The germline V gene encodes CDR1 MDHEN and CDR2 SYDVKM. This CDR3 has 17 amino acids. The junction had 13 bases not matched to a gene; V was cut back by 3 bases and J by 5 bases. The CDR3 spells CASSFYLPSGPNNEQFF. In DNA, the CDR3 is TGTGCCAGCAGTTTCTACCTCCCTAGCGGACCTAACAATGAGCAGTTCTTC. Filled out from reference TRBV28 and TRBJ2-1, the complete variable domain reads DVKVTQSSRYLVKRTGEKVFLECVQDMDHENMFWYRQDPGLGLRLIYFSYDVKMKEKGDIPEGYSVSREKKERFSLILESASTNQTSMYLCASSFYLPSGPNNEQFFGPGTRLTVL.

The V call is TRBV19, the J call TRBJ2-2; no definite D call. Per germline, CDR1 LNHDA and CDR2 SQIVND (reference sequence). The V gene lost 5 bases and the J gene lost 0 bases, with 7 bases spanning the gap. The CDR3 runs 14 residues. CDR3 coding DNA: TGTGCCAGTAGTTATACTGCGAACACCGGGGAGCTGTTTTTT. Encoded protein: CASSYTANTGELFF.

V usage is TRBV2 and J usage is TRBJ1-5; 8 positions match TRBD1. With V trimmed by 7 bases and J by 6 bases, 14 bases remained unmatched. This CDR3 spans 16 amino acids. The germline gives CDR1 SNHLY, CDR2 FYNNEI. The CDR3 protein is CASNNGTGFGRQPQHF. The CDR3 nucleotides are TGTGCCAGCAACAATGGGACAGGCTTTGGGCGTCAGCCCCAGCATTTT.

In nucleotides, the CDR3 is TGTGCCAGCAGCCTCGGACTAGCGGGAGCGCGGCCGTTCTTC. It yields the protein CASSLGLAGARPFF. The genes are TRBV5-4 and TRBJ2-1; 13 bases match TRBD2. V dropped 4 bases and J dropped 15; count of bases not matched to a gene: 10. The germline V gene encodes CDR1 SGHNT and CDR2 YYREEE (reference sequence). The CDR3 totals 14 residues.

This clone has just one count. The J gene is TRBJ2-3, the V gene TRBV3-1 (or the pseudogene TRBV3-2), with D tentatively TRBD2 (6 bases). The ends were cut back, 1 base at V and 3 bases at J, with 14 bases in the middle. CDR1 LGHDT and CDR2 YNNKEL come from the germline V gene (reference sequence). There are 16 residues in the CDR3. CDR3 sequence (DNA): TGTGCCAGCAGCCAAGGCTGGGACTGGGAGACAGATACGCAGTATTTT. Translation: CASSQGWDWETDTQYF.

The gene calls are TRBV11-3 and TRBJ2-1; possible D gene TRBD1, 6 bases. CDR3 size: 13 residues. V was trimmed by 5 bases and J by 4 bases, leaving 9 bases between them. Germline V gene lookup returns CDR1 SGHNT and CDR2 YENEEA. CDR3 nucleotides: TGTGCCAGCAGCCCAACAGGGTACAATGAGCAGTTCTTC. Protein sequence: CASSPTGYNEQFF.

The V and J genes are TRBV18 and TRBJ2-7; tentative D call: TRBD1 (7 bases). Germline values: CDR1 KGHSH, CDR2 LQKENI. Trimming removed 6 bases at V and 1 base at J, with 16 bases between. The CDR3 covers 15 residues. CDR3 nucleotides: TGTGCCAGCTCCTTCGGAGGGGACAGATCCTACGAGCAGTACTTC. This gives the protein CASSFGGDRSYEQYF.

The genes are TRBV7-3 and TRBJ1-4; the D gene is possibly TRBD1 (6 bases). This CDR3 spans 15 amino acids. Trimming pared 2 bases from V and 3 bases from J, leaving 10 bases between. Germline V gives CDR1 SGHTA, CDR2 FQGTGA. This CDR3 reads CASSLGRGPNEKLFF. The CDR3 DNA reads TGTGCCAGCAGCTTAGGCAGGGGCCCTAATGAAAAACTGTTTTTT.

The rearrangement joins TRBV28 to TRBJ1-2, with a weak D call TRBD1 (5 bases). Germline V gene lookup returns CDR1 MDHEN and CDR2 SYDVKM. CDR3 size: 16 residues. The V end lost 3 bases, the J end lost 4 bases, and 18 bases lay between the germline ends. CDR3 sequence reads: CASSLGGIRVSYGYTF. CDR3 DNA: TGTGCCAGCAGTTTGGGGGGGATCAGGGTGAGCTATGGCTACACCTTC.

The V and J genes are TRBV11-2 and TRBJ2-1; a weak D match, TRBD2 (6 bases). V was shortened by 6 bases and J by 1 base, with 13 bases between the two germline ends. Germline V gene data show CDR1 as SGHAT and CDR2 as FQNNGV. The CDR3 is 15 amino acids. The CDR3 sequence: CASRRGGVSYNEQFF. In DNA form, the CDR3 reads TGTGCCAGCAGAAGAGGAGGGGTTTCCTACAATGAGCAGTTCTTC. The variable domain in full, with the rest retrieved from reference TRBV11-2 and TRBJ2-1, is EAGVAQSPRYKIIEKRQSVAFWCNPISGHATLYWYQQILGQGPKLLIQFQNNGVVDDSQLPKDRFSAERLKGVDSTLKIQPAKLEDSAVYLCASRRGGVSYNEQFFGPGTRLTVL.

The V call is TRBV7-2, the J call TRBJ2-3; possible D gene TRBD2, 7 bases. The V end lost 1 base, the J end lost 4 bases, and 12 bases lay between the germline ends. The CDR3 length is 15 residues. Germline V gives CDR1 SGHTA, CDR2 FQGNSA. The CDR3 DNA sequence: TGTGCCAGCAGCTTAGGGGGGGGCAGTTCAGATACGCAGTATTTT. Its translation: CASSLGGGSSDTQYF.

The chain combines TRBV5-1 with TRBJ2-3; 12 positions agree with TRBD2. The CDR3 contains 15 residues. CDR1 and CDR2 from the germline V gene are SGHRS and YFSETQ. Germline trimming cut 0 bases from V and 5 bases from J; bases unmatched to any gene: 1. The CDR3 here is CASSLGTSGVDTQYF. The CDR3, as DNA: TGCGCCAGCAGCTTGGGGACTAGCGGGGTAGATACGCAGTATTTT.

This chain connects TRBV6-5 to TRBJ1-4; 8 bases are a match to TRBD1. The CDR3 is 15 residues long. The germline CDR1 and CDR2 sequences are MNHEY and SVGAGI. V was clipped by 4 bases and J by 7 bases; unmatched bases: 8. The CDR3 sequence: CASSFGQGRGEKLFF. In DNA form, the CDR3 reads TGTGCCAGCAGTTTCGGACAGGGTAGAGGTGAAAAACTGTTTTTT.

The chain is built from TRBV4-1 and TRBJ1-1, with a possible D match to TRBD1 (5 bases). Trimming shortened V by 0 bases and J by 0 bases, and 17 bases separated the two germline ends. The length of the CDR3 is 18 residues. CDR1 and CDR2 (germline): MGHRA, YSYEKL. CDR3 amino acids: CASSQEPPRGTLNTEAFF. The CDR3 region has the DNA TGCGCCAGCAGCCAAGAGCCCCCCCGGGGGACGCTGAACACTGAAGCTTTCTTT.

This clone came up a few times. This chain connects TRBV7-2 to TRBJ1-6; 9 bases are shared with TRBD1. Per the germline V gene, CDR1 is SGHTA and CDR2 is FQGNSA. The V and J ends lost 7 bases and 7 bases, in that order; junction bases with no gene match: 5. The CDR3 runs to 14 residues. In nucleotides, the CDR3 is TGTGCCAGCATCCCGGGACAGGGCAATTCACCCCTCCACTTT. The encoded protein is CASIPGQGNSPLHF.

The gene calls are TRBV10-3 and TRBJ2-3; the match to TRBD1 covers 10 bases. Germline trimming cut 3 bases from V and 1 base from J; bases unmatched to any gene: 7. The CDR3 length is 17 residues. Germline lookup yields CDR1 ENHRY and CDR2 SYGVKD. CDR3 amino acids: CAISDVGQGRGTDTQYF. In DNA form, the CDR3 reads TGTGCCATCAGTGATGTGGGACAGGGGAGGGGCACAGATACGCAGTATTTT.

V usage is TRBV27 and J usage is TRBJ2-1; the D gene is possibly TRBD2 (7 bases). Germline V gene sequence: CDR1 MNHEY, CDR2 SMNVEV (reference sequence). This CDR3 region has 14 residues. V shed 7 bases and J shed 9 bases, with 19 bases lying between them. DNA for the CDR3: TGTGCCAGCATTTTGCGGGGGCCATGGGGTGAGCAGTTCTTC. It yields the protein CASILRGPWGEQFF.

The V gene is TRBV30, the J gene TRBJ2-3; TRBD2 might be the D (5 bases). Germline loops: CDR1 GTSNPN, CDR2 SVGIG (reference sequence). This CDR3 has 14 residues. The germline V and J ends were trimmed by 1 base and 0 bases, with 8 bases remaining between them. This CDR3 reads CAWSGGPSTDTQYF. Written as DNA, the CDR3 is TGTGCCTGGAGTGGCGGGCCTAGCACAGATACGCAGTATTTT.

This clone was counted once. CDR3 nucleotides: TGTGCCAGCAGCCCCTCCCCCGGAAAGGGGGCAAGGTACGAGCAGTACTTC. Encoded protein: CASSPSPGKGARYEQYF. This rearrangement joins TRBV14 to TRBJ2-7, with 7 nucleotides matching TRBD1. After removal of 4 bases from V and 4 bases from J, the junction contained 16 bases not matched to a gene. The CDR3 totals 17 residues. The germline V gene has CDR1 SGHDN and CDR2 FVKESK.

This clone was observed a handful of times. In DNA, the CDR3 is TGCAGCGTTGGGGCAGGGGGCCTCAATGAGCAGTTCTTC. This translates into CSVGAGGLNEQFF. The gene calls are TRBV29-1 and TRBJ2-1, with 8 bases lining up with TRBD1. Trimming took 4 bases from V and 6 from J; bases not matched to a gene: 5. The CDR3 runs to 13 residues. Germline CDR1 reads SQVTM; CDR2 reads ANQGSEA.

V usage is TRBV5-1 and J usage is TRBJ1-3; 7 bases are a match to TRBD1. The CDR3 is 15 amino acids. From germline, CDR1 is SGHRS and CDR2 YFSETQ. With V trimmed by 4 bases and J by 0 bases, 4 bases remained unmatched. The CDR3, as DNA: TGCGCCAGCAGCGCACAGGGGAGCTCTGGAAACACCATATATTTT. Its translation: CASSAQGSSGNTIYF.

This rearrangement joins TRBV9 to TRBJ2-1, with D possibly TRBD2 on 5 matching bases. The CDR3 loop spans 17 amino acids. V lost 3 bases, J lost 8 bases, and 24 bases lay in between. Germline V gives CDR1 SGDLS, CDR2 YYNGEE. The DNA for the CDR3 is TGTGCCAGCAGCGCCGAAAGTCTAGCATCATTAACATATGAGCAGTTCTTC. Translating gives CASSAESLASLTYEQFF.

The chain uses TRBV4-2 and TRBJ1-2; 11 bases map to TRBD1. The CDR3 spans 18 residues. Trimming cost V 2 bases and J 7 bases; bases outside gene matches: 15. Germline lookup yields CDR1 LGHNA and CDR2 YNFKEQ. The CDR3 DNA follows: TGTGCCAGCAGCCAAACCTCCGGGACAGGGGGACCTGGGGGTGGCTACACCTTC. Its protein product is CASSQTSGTGGPGGGYTF.

The rearrangement links TRBV18 to TRBJ2-2, with TRBD1 identical over 8 bases. Looked up from germline, CDR1 is KGHSH and CDR2 is LQKENI. CDR3 length: 15 amino acids. Trimming removed 5 bases from V and 1 base from J; junction bases left unmatched: 3. As DNA, the CDR3 is TGTGCCAGCTCAGCTGGGACAGGGAACACCGGGGAGCTGTTTTTT. Its translation: CASSAGTGNTGELFF.

This clone was seen ten or more times. V gene TRBV30 combines with J gene TRBJ1-1; D gene uncertain. This CDR3 contains 12 residues. Germline values: CDR1 GTSNPN, CDR2 SVGIG (reference sequence). The V gene lost 1 base and the J gene lost 9 bases, with 12 bases spanning the gap. The CDR3 loop is CAWSASSIKAFF. CDR3 bases: TGTGCCTGGAGTGCGTCCAGTATCAAAGCTTTCTTT. The variable domain in full, completed from reference TRBV30 and TRBJ1-1, reads SQTIHQWPATLVQPVGSPLSLECTVEGTSNPNLYWYRQAAGRGLQLLFYSVGIGQISSEVPQNLSASRPQDRQFILSSKKLLLSDSGFYLCAWSASSIKAFFGQGTRLTVV.

This chain links TRBV5-1 with TRBJ2-6, with a weak D call TRBD1 (6 bases). The CDR3 spans 16 residues. Germline CDR1 is SGHRS and CDR2 is YFSETQ. V lost 4 bases and J 2 bases, leaving 13 bases between the germline ends. CDR3 in DNA: TGCGCCAGCAGCCTAATAACAGGGCCTGGGGCCAACGTCCTGACTTTC. It encodes CASSLITGPGANVLTF.

The V gene is TRBV4-2, the J gene TRBJ1-1, with TRBD1 identical over 7 bases. With 4 bases clipped from V and 5 bases from J, the junction kept 7 bases outside the gene matches. The germline CDR1 and CDR2 sequences are LGHNA and YNFKEQ. The CDR3 spans 14 residues. As DNA, the CDR3 is TGTGCCAGCAGCCGAGGACAGGCTGGGACTGAAGCTTTCTTT. Amino acid sequence: CASSRGQAGTEAFF.

This clone was recorded once. The V gene is TRBV9, the J gene TRBJ2-1, with TRBD2 matching 8 bases. In germline, CDR1 is SGDLS, CDR2 YYNGEE. Trimming removed 0 bases from V and 6 bases from J; junction bases left unmatched: 14. The CDR3 spans 18 residues. DNA for the CDR3: TGTGCCAGCAGCGTAGAACGGGAGGGGTTCGGGCTCGGCAATGAGCAGTTCTTC. It encodes CASSVEREGFGLGNEQFF.